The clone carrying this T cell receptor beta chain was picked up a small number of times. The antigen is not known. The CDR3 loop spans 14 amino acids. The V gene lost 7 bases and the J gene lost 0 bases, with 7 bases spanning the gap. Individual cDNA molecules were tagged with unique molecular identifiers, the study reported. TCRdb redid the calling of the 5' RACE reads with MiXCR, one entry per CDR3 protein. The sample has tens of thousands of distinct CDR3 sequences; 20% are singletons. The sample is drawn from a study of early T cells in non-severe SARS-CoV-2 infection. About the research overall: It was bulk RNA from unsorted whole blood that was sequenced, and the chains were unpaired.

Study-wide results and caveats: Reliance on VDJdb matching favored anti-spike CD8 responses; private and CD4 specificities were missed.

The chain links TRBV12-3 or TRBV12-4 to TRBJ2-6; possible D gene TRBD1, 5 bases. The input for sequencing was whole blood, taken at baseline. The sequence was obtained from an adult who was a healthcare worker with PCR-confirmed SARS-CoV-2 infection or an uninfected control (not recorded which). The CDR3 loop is CASTDSSGANVLTF. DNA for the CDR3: TGTGCCAGCACCGACAGCTCTGGGGCCAACGTCCTGACTTTC.